The 4 T cell receptor beta chains reported below all come from one sample, sequenced in a study of blood T cell repertoires in COVID-19. TCRdb keeps only in-frame clones here, not all; method: immunoSEQ multiplex PCR. The data show about 52,000 clones, 89% seen once. Sample: peripheral blood. The receptors derive from a man in his 60s with active COVID-19.

The genes are TRBV28 and TRBJ1-6, with D uncertain. The germline gives CDR1 MDHEN, CDR2 SYDVKM. CDR3 size: 15 residues. The V and J ends lost 5 bases and 8 bases respectively, with 16 bases between them. CDR3: CASSLRRRSYSPLHF. CDR3 coding DNA: TGTGCCAGCAGTCTCCGACGGAGGTCGTATTCACCCCTCCACTTT.

Of note for this clone: Other DNA sequences from this sample encode an identical CDR3 as well. The V and J genes are TRBV2 and TRBJ1-5; D not resolved. There are 13 residues in the CDR3. Trimming left V 1 base short and J 2 bases short, with 3 bases between. Germline CDR1 and CDR2: SNHLY and FYNNEI. The CDR3 bases are TGTGCCAGCAGTGAAGGAGGCAATCAGCCCCAGCATTTT. Protein product: CASSEGGNQPQHF.

The chain is built from TRBV2 and TRBJ2-7; perhaps TRBD2 as D (6 bases). This CDR3 contains 14 residues. Germline V gives CDR1 SNHLY, CDR2 FYNNEI. V lost 8 bases and J 3 bases, leaving 17 bases between the germline ends. CDR3 nucleotide sequence: TGTGCCAGCGTTGTAGGAGGGGCGGTCTACGAGCAGTACTTC. Translating it yields CASVVGGAVYEQYF.

CDR3: CASRGLDRYSFF. In DNA form, the CDR3 reads TGTGCCAGCAGGGGTCTAGACAGGTATTCGTTCTTC. This chain uses TRBV7-2 with TRBJ2-1, with a tentative D call TRBD1 (6 bases). The V end lost 6 bases, the J end lost 15 bases, and 18 bases lay between the germline ends. This CDR3 comprises 12 residues. Germline CDR1 SGHTA, CDR2 FQGNSA.